This T cell receptor (beta chain) originates from a study of blood T cell repertoires in COVID-19. Some clones are missing from TCRdb's copy, which holds only in-frame ones; the method was immunoSEQ multiplex PCR. The table lists approximately 350,000 clones, roughly 90% of them singletons. V was shortened by 8 bases and J by 9 bases, with 14 bases between the two germline ends. The CDR3 covers 12 residues. The germline V gene has CDR1 PRHDT and CDR2 FYEKMQ (reference sequence). The receptor was isolated from a woman aged 25 to 39 with COVID-19, enrolled during active disease. V gene TRBV13 combines with J gene TRBJ2-1; no reliable D call. The sequenced material came from peripheral blood. The CDR3 region is CASRGPQGEQFF. In nucleotides, the CDR3 is TGTGCCAGCCGTGGGCCTCAAGGTGAGCAGTTCTTC.